This paragraph reports one T cell receptor beta chain. The data originate from a study of blood T cell repertoires in COVID-19. Looking at the study overall: There were acute and convalescent COVID-19 samples, and they came from the United States, Italy and Spain.

Authors' analysis steps: Estimates of nucleated cell counts were drawn from the amplification of reference gene primers. Only in-frame clones appear in the TCRdb table, and some are missing; sequencing was by immunoSEQ multiplex PCR. V and J calls and clone size are copied from that table; D and trimming were computed from the DNA. The sample holds roughly 150,000 clones; about nine tenths are singletons and the top ten take roughly 2.3%. Germline assignment: CDR1 SGHDN and CDR2 FVKESK. V lost 6 bases to trimming and J lost 6 bases, with 18 bases between them. The CDR3 length is 15 residues. The chain combines TRBV14 with TRBJ2-1; the D gene is possibly TRBD1 (6 bases). This sequence originates from a man aged 18-30 years with acute or convalescent COVID-19. Sample: peripheral blood. The CDR3 here is CASRQGIGLRNEQFF. The CDR3 DNA sequence: TGTGCCAGCAGACAGGGAATCGGTTTACGCAATGAGCAGTTCTTC.